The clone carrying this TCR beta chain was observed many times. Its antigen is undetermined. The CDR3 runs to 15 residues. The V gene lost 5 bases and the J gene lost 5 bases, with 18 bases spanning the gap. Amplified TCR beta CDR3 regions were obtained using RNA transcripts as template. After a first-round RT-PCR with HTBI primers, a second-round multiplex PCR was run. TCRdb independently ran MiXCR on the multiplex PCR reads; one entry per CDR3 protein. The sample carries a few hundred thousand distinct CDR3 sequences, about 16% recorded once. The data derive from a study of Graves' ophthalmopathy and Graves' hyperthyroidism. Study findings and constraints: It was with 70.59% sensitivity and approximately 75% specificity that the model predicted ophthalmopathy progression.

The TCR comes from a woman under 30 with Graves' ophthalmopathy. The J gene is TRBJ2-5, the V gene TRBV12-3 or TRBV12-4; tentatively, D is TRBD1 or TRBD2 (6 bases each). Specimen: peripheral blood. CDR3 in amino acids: CASSTEGGLGETQYF. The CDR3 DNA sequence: TGTGCCAGCAGTACGGAGGGGGGTTTAGGCGAGACCCAGTACTTC.